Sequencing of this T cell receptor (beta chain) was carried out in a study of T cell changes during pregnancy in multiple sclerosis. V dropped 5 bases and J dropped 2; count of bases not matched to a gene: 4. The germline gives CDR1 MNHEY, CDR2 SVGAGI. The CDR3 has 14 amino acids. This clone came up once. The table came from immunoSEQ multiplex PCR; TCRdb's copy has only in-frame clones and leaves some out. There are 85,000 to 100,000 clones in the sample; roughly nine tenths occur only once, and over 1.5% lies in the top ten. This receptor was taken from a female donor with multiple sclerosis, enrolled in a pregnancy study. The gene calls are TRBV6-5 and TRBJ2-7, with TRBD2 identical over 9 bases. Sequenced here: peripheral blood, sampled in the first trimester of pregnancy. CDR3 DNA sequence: TGTGCCAGCAGTATAGCGGGAGATCCCTACGAGCAGTACTTC. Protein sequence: CASSIAGDPYEQYF.